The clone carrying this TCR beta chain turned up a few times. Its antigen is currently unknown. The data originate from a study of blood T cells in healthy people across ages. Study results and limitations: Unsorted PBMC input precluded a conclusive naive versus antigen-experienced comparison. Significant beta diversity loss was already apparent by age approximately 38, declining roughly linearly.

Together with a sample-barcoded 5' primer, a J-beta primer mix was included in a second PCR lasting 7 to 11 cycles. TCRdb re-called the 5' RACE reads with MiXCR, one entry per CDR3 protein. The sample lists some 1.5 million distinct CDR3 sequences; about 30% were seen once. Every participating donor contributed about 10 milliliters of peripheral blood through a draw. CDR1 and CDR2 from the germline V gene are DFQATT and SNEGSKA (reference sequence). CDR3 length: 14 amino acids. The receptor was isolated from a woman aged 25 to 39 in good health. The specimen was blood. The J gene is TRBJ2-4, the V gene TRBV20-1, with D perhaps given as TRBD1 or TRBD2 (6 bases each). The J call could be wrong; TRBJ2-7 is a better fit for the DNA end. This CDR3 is CSARLGGTTYEQYF. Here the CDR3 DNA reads TGCAGTGCTAGGCTTGGCGGGACAACCTACGAGCAGTACTTC.